The 30 T cell receptor beta chains reported below all come from one sample, sequenced in a study of blood T cell repertoires in COVID-19. TCRdb keeps only in-frame clones here, not all; method: immunoSEQ multiplex PCR. The sample carries some 250,000 clones, 80% to 90% recorded once. Sequencing input: PBMCs or T cells enriched from blood (not recorded which). Source of these receptors: a woman in her forties or fifties who had recovered from COVID-19.

This clone came up once. The CDR3 sequence: CSVVPADRPYSYNEQFF. The CDR3 region has the DNA TGCAGCGTTGTCCCTGCGGACAGACCATACTCCTACAATGAGCAGTTCTTC. The chain joins TRBV29-1 to TRBJ2-1, with TRBD1 as a possible D gene (6 bases). The length of the CDR3 is 17 residues. In germline, CDR1 is SQVTM, CDR2 ANQGSEA. V was clipped by 4 bases and J by 0 bases, with 19 bases between them.

The rearrangement links TRBV9 to TRBJ2-7; a weak D match, TRBD1 (6 bases). The CDR3 sequence is 14 residues long. Per the germline V gene, CDR1 is SGDLS and CDR2 is YYNGEE. V lost 5 bases, J lost 3 bases, and 15 bases lay in between. CDR3 in DNA: TGTGCCAGCAGTGCCCAGGGACAAAACTACGAGCAGTACTTC. This encodes CASSAQGQNYEQYF. Supplemented by reference TRBV9 and TRBJ2-7, the full variable domain reads DSGVTQTPKHLITATGQRVTLRCSPRSGDLSVYWYQQSLDQGLQFLIQYYNGEERAKGNILERFSAQQFPDLHSELNLSSLELGDSALYFCASSAQGQNYEQYFGPGTRLTVT.

CDR3: CASSLSPFRDSEALSSYNSPLHF. The CDR3 nucleotides are TGTGCCAGCAGTTTATCCCCATTCCGCGACAGTGAAGCCTTAAGCTCCTATAATTCACCCCTCCACTTT. The rearrangement joins TRBV28 to TRBJ1-6, with TRBD1 as a possible D gene (5 bases). V was shortened by 1 base and J by 0 bases, with 28 bases between the two germline ends. The V gene's germline CDR1 is MDHEN and CDR2 SYDVKM. The CDR3 extends over 23 amino acids.

CDR3 region: CASSIVGTVYGYTF. In DNA form, the CDR3 reads TGTGCCAGTAGTATAGTTGGGACAGTCTATGGCTACACCTTC. V gene TRBV19 combines with J gene TRBJ1-2; 7 nucleotides agree with TRBD1. The V gene end was trimmed by 1 base and the J gene end by 4 bases; junction bases not matched to a gene: 3. The germline gives CDR1 LNHDA, CDR2 SQIVND (reference sequence). CDR3 size: 14 residues. The full variable domain, with the rest looked up from reference TRBV19 and TRBJ1-2, is DGGITQSPKYLFRKEGQNVTLSCEQNLNHDAMYWYRQDPGQGLRLIYYSQIVNDFQKGDIAEGYSVSREKKESFPLTVTSAQKNPTAFYLCASSIVGTVYGYTFGSGTRLTVV.

This sequence joins TRBV5-4 and TRBJ2-2; 8 bases agree with TRBD1. Unmatched junction bases numbered 8, after V lost 3 bases and J lost 4 bases. This CDR3 has 16 residues. Looked up from germline, CDR1 is SGHNT and CDR2 is YYREEE (reference sequence). The CDR3: CASSYRTGRGTGELFF. CDR3 nucleotide sequence: TGTGCCAGCAGCTACCGGACAGGGAGAGGCACCGGGGAGCTGTTTTTT.

V usage is TRBV9 and J usage is TRBJ2-5; D is possibly TRBD2 (5 bases). Germline CDR1 SGDLS, CDR2 YYNGEE. V dropped 0 bases and J dropped 5 bases, with 14 bases sitting between them. The CDR3 totals 15 residues. The CDR3 sequence: CASSVAGGLEETQYF. The CDR3 nucleotides read TGTGCCAGCAGCGTAGCTGGCGGACTGGAGGAGACCCAGTACTTC.

This sequence joins TRBV5-4 and TRBJ2-1; 13 bases are a match to TRBD2. V was clipped by 3 bases and J by 8 bases; unmatched bases: 2. Germline CDR1 and CDR2: SGHNT and YYREEE (reference sequence). This CDR3 comprises 14 residues. The CDR3 bases are TGTGCCAGCAGCTGGACTAGCGGGAGTGATGAGCAGTTCTTC. It translates to CASSWTSGSDEQFF.

This clone was seen once. V is TRBV6-5 and J is TRBJ2-5; 7 bases map to TRBD1. This CDR3 comprises 14 residues. Germline CDR1 reads MNHEY; CDR2 reads SVGAGI. With V trimmed by 11 bases and J by 7 bases, 16 bases remained unmatched. The CDR3 DNA sequence: TGTGCCGGCGGACAGGCGCGAGGGGATTGGACCCAGTACTTC. This sequence encodes CAGGQARGDWTQYF.

This clone has just one count. This chain uses TRBV6-1 with TRBJ2-7; TRBD2 aligns across 8 bases. With V trimmed by 2 bases and J by 0 bases, 15 bases remained unmatched. Germline CDR1 MNHNS, CDR2 SASEGT. The CDR3 loop spans 19 amino acids. The CDR3 here is CASSEFIDIAGSYSYEQYF. CDR3 sequence (DNA): TGTGCCAGCAGTGAATTTATAGATATAGCGGGAAGCTACTCCTACGAGCAGTACTTC.

The genes are TRBV5-1 and TRBJ2-6; 7 nucleotides match TRBD1. The CDR3 runs to 16 residues. Looked up from germline, CDR1 is SGHRS and CDR2 is YFSETQ. Unmatched junction bases numbered 7, after V lost 5 bases and J lost 2 bases. DNA of the CDR3: TGCGCCAGCAGTTTTACAGGGGCAACTGGGGCCAACGTCCTGACTTTC. Protein product: CASSFTGATGANVLTF.

This clone came up a few times. The chain couples TRBV7-8 to TRBJ1-3; D unresolved. This CDR3 spans 15 amino acids. The germline V and J ends were trimmed by 0 bases and 0 bases, with 6 bases remaining between them. Germline V CDR1 and CDR2: SGHVS, FQNEAQ. The CDR3 protein is CASSLASYSGNTIYF. The CDR3 nucleotides are TGTGCCAGCAGCTTAGCTTCCTACTCTGGAAACACCATATATTTT.

This clone was seen more than once but under ten times. The V gene is TRBV4-1, the J gene TRBJ2-7; 7 nucleotides match TRBD2. The V gene end was trimmed by 4 bases and the J gene end by 8 bases; junction bases not matched to a gene: 11. CDR1 MGHRA and CDR2 YSYEKL come from the germline V gene. This CDR3 region has 14 residues. CDR3 amino acids: CASSPFSGGFQQYF. The CDR3 nucleotides read TGCGCCAGCAGCCCGTTTTCGGGAGGATTCCAGCAGTACTTC.

The J gene is TRBJ2-7, the V gene TRBV29-1; 10 positions match TRBD1. The CDR3 has 12 residues. Germline values: CDR1 SQVTM, CDR2 ANQGSEA. V shed 7 bases and J 4 bases; nucleotides not matched to a gene: 4. The chain's CDR3 is CSAGQGVYEQYF. The CDR3 DNA sequence: TGCAGCGCCGGACAGGGGGTGTACGAGCAGTACTTC.

The V gene is TRBV15, the J gene TRBJ2-1; 7 bases are shared with TRBD2. The CDR3 runs 18 residues. V was clipped by 0 bases and J by 7 bases; unmatched bases: 15. Germline V gives CDR1 LNHNV, CDR2 YYDKDF (reference sequence). The CDR3 region is CATSRDRYLAGASNEQFF. DNA for the CDR3: TGTGCCACCAGCAGAGATCGTTATCTCGCGGGAGCGTCAAATGAGCAGTTCTTC.

The chain is built from TRBV28 and TRBJ1-5, with D possibly TRBD1 on 6 matching bases. The V gene lost 5 bases and the J gene lost 7 bases, with 9 bases spanning the gap. This CDR3 comprises 12 residues. Germline loops: CDR1 MDHEN, CDR2 SYDVKM. The CDR3 is CASSPGEQPQHF. CDR3 coding DNA: TGTGCCAGCAGTCCAGGGGAACAGCCCCAGCATTTT.

V is TRBV7-9 and J is TRBJ1-3, with 7 positions matching TRBD1. CDR3 length: 13 amino acids. V lost 7 bases to trimming and J lost 2 bases; unmatched junction nucleotides: 2. Germline V CDR1 and CDR2: SEHNR, FQNEAQ (reference sequence). CDR3 sequence: CASNDRAGNTIYF. CDR3 DNA sequence: TGTGCCAGCAACGACAGGGCTGGAAACACCATATATTTT.

This rearrangement joins TRBV29-1 to TRBJ1-5; 9 nucleotides match TRBD1. CDR1 and CDR2 from the germline V gene are SQVTM and ANQGSEA. CDR3 length equals 13 residues. Unmatched junction bases numbered 2, after V lost 5 bases and J lost 3 bases. CDR3 amino acids: CSVRTGANQPQHF. In DNA, the CDR3 is TGCAGCGTTAGGACAGGGGCCAATCAGCCCCAGCATTTT. Using reference TRBV29-1 and TRBJ1-5 for the parts outside the CDR3, the full variable domain is SAVISQKPSRDICQRGTSLTIQCQVDSQVTMMFWYRQQPGQSLTLIATANQGSEATYESGFVIDKFPISRPNLTFSTLTVSNMSPEDSSIYLCSVRTGANQPQHFGDGTRLSIL.

DNA for the CDR3: TGTGCCAGCAGCCTTGGGACAGGGTGGTCACCCCTCCACTTT. This encodes CASSLGTGWSPLHF. The J gene is TRBJ1-6, the V gene TRBV3-1 (or the pseudogene TRBV3-2), with TRBD1 matching 9 bases. The CDR3 runs 14 residues. J lost 10 bases, V lost 4 bases, and 5 bases had no gene match. The germline CDR1 and CDR2 sequences are LGHDT and YNNKEL (reference sequence).

This chain uses TRBV28 with TRBJ1-5, with D unclear. There are 13 residues in the CDR3. V shed 1 base and J shed 1 base, with 2 bases lying between them. Germline V gives CDR1 MDHEN, CDR2 SYDVKM. In DNA form, the CDR3 reads TGTGCCAGCAGTTTATTAAGCAATCAGCCCCAGCATTTT. Translation gives CASSLLSNQPQHF. Looking up the rest from reference TRBV28 and TRBJ1-5 gives the full variable domain: DVKVTQSSRYLVKRTGEKVFLECVQDMDHENMFWYRQDPGLGLRLIYFSYDVKMKEKGDIPEGYSVSREKKERFSLILESASTNQTSMYLCASSLLSNQPQHFGDGTRLSIL.

The chain is built from TRBV21-1 and TRBJ2-7; the table's D call TRBD2 went unverified against the DNA. TRBV21-1 represents a pseudogene. The CDR3 is made up of 18 amino acids. The CDR3 reads CASSKGRFGRASSYEQYF. For the CDR3, the DNA is TGTGCCAGCAGCAAAGGGCGGTTCGGGAGGGCCTCTTCCTACGAGCAGTACTTC.

The chain is built from TRBV7-8 and TRBJ1-4; TRBD1 might be the D (6 bases). CDR1 is SGHVS and CDR2 is FQNEAQ in the germline V gene. The CDR3 extends over 16 amino acids. Trimming took off 5 bases at V and 0 bases at J, with 13 bases between the two ends. The CDR3 coding sequence is TGTGCCAGCAGCCTCGGGGGGCGAGCAACTAATGAAAAACTGTTTTTT. The encoded protein is CASSLGGRATNEKLFF. The variable domain in full, completed from reference TRBV7-8 and TRBJ1-4, reads GAGVSQSPRYKVAKRGQDVALRCDPISGHVSLFWYQQALGQGPEFLTYFQNEAQLDKSGLPSDRFFAERPEGSVSTLKIQRTQQEDSAVYLCASSLGGRATNEKLFFGSGTQLSVL.

The genes are TRBV18 and TRBJ2-4, with 7 bases identical to TRBD2. CDR3 size: 14 residues. The germline gives CDR1 KGHSH, CDR2 LQKENI. V gave up 2 bases and J gave up 3 bases; unmatched junction bases: 1. CDR3 region: CASSPGGDKNIQYF. The CDR3, as DNA: TGTGCCAGCTCACCAGGGGGGGACAAAAACATTCAGTACTTC. The complete variable domain, with remaining parts taken from reference TRBV18 and TRBJ2-4, reads NAGVMQNPRHLVRRRGQEARLRCSPMKGHSHVYWYRQLPEEGLKFMVYLQKENIIDESGMPKERFSAEFPKEGPSILRIQQVVRGDSAAYFCASSPGGDKNIQYFGAGTRLSVL.

This clone was seen just once. The limits of the CDR3 on the DNA are not certain, so only TCRdb's listed CDR3 is given. The rearrangement joins TRBV21-1 to TRBJ1-1. TRBV21-1 is an annotated pseudogene. The CDR3 spans 17 residues, counting both ends. CDR3 sequence reads: CASSKAWGGGTNTEAFF.

The V gene is TRBV27, the J gene TRBJ1-1; D perhaps matches TRBD1 (5 bases). V gave up 1 base and J gave up 4 bases, with 13 bases separating them. The CDR3 runs to 15 residues. Per the germline V gene, CDR1 is MNHEY and CDR2 is SMNVEV (reference sequence). In nucleotides, the CDR3 is TGTGCCAGCAGTTTATACGCAGGCCAGGGCACTGAAGCTTTCTTT. Its translation is CASSLYAGQGTEAFF.

The chain carries TRBV6-5 and TRBJ1-6; 7 positions agree with TRBD1. The CDR3 runs 15 residues. The V segment lost 6 bases and the J segment 7 bases; nucleotides outside the gene matches: 9. The V gene's germline CDR1 is MNHEY and CDR2 SVGAGI. DNA for the CDR3: TGTGCCAGCAGGTCCGGACAGGCCATAAATTCACCCCTCCACTTT. Translating it yields CASRSGQAINSPLHF.

The chain employs TRBV7-9 and TRBJ1-3; no clear D gene. The CDR3 consists of 15 residues. Germline V gene sequence: CDR1 SEHNR, CDR2 FQNEAQ (reference sequence). V shed 5 bases and J shed 0 bases, with 11 bases lying between them. The CDR3 here is CASSARRNSGNTIYF. CDR3 DNA: TGTGCCAGCAGCGCACGCAGGAACTCTGGAAACACCATATATTTT.

The J gene is TRBJ2-1, the V gene TRBV27; D might be TRBD2 (5 bases). Trimming removed 9 bases at V and 2 bases at J, with 20 bases between. The CDR3 is 16 residues long. Germline CDR1 MNHEY, CDR2 SMNVEV (reference sequence). The CDR3 is CASRSLGRIPYNEQFF. The DNA of the CDR3 is TGTGCCAGTCGCAGCCTAGGGAGAATTCCCTACAATGAGCAGTTCTTC.

In its sample, this clone was seen a few times. The J gene is TRBJ2-7, the V gene TRBV5-1; 11 bases agree with TRBD2. V shed 1 base, J shed 4 bases, and the junction held 7 bases outside the gene matches. The CDR3 totals 16 residues. The germline gives CDR1 SGHRS, CDR2 YFSETQ. The CDR3, as DNA: TGCGCCAGCAGCTTGAGCCCCGGGACTAGCGGTTACGAGCAGTACTTC. The encoded protein is CASSLSPGTSGYEQYF. Using reference TRBV5-1 and TRBJ2-7 for the parts outside the CDR3, the full variable domain is KAGVTQTPRYLIKTRGQQVTLSCSPISGHRSVSWYQQTPGQGLQFLFEYFSETQRNKGNFPGRFSGRQFSNSRSEMNVSTLELGDSALYLCASSLSPGTSGYEQYFGPGTRLTVT.

This rearrangement joins TRBV6-1 to TRBJ1-5; TRBD1 agrees at 7 bases. Germline trimming cut 2 bases from V and 7 bases from J; bases unmatched to any gene: 2. Germline V gene sequence: CDR1 MNHNS, CDR2 SASEGT. The CDR3 spans 13 residues. In DNA form, the CDR3 reads TGTGCCAGCAGTGAAAGGGACAGACAGCCCCAGCATTTT. Protein: CASSERDRQPQHF.

The chain is built from TRBV5-1 and TRBJ1-5; 7 positions agree with TRBD1. The CDR3 contains 14 residues. V trimming: 8 bases; J trimming: 4 bases; junction bases outside the gene matches: 9. CDR1 is SGHRS and CDR2 is YFSETQ in the germline V gene. CDR3 DNA: TGCGCCAGTTCGGAAGGGGGCGGGAATCAGCCCCAGCATTTT. This sequence encodes CASSEGGGNQPQHF.